This T cell receptor beta chain was recorded in a study of blood T cell repertoires in COVID-19. Study in general: Sites in the United States, Italy and Spain provided acute and convalescent COVID-19 samples.

Libraries were prepared by immunoSEQ multiplex PCR; TCRdb keeps only in-frame clonotypes and omits some of them. The repertoire holds about 400,000 clones, 70% to 90% seen once, with just over 7% in the top ten. V trimming: 1 base; J trimming: 9 bases; junction bases outside the gene matches: 7. The CDR3 is 15 residues long. Germline V gives CDR1 SGHRS, CDR2 YFSETQ. The table lists this clone with a few counts. This clonotype originated in a woman aged 55-69 years with COVID-19, enrolled during active disease. The sequenced sample was peripheral blood. The gene calls are TRBV5-1 and TRBJ1-6; 7 positions match TRBD1. The CDR3 sequence: CASSLTDRDGSPLHF. CDR3 coding DNA: TGCGCCAGCAGCTTGACCGACAGGGATGGTTCACCCCTCCACTTT.